The clone carrying this TCR beta chain has a handful of counts. These data belong to a study of cytomegalovirus exposure and HLA in healthy donors. The CDR3 contains 17 residues. Germline V CDR1 and CDR2: MNHNS, SASEGT. Trimming stripped 2 bases from V and 2 bases from J, with 15 bases between. The primer mix had 60 Vbeta and 13 Jbeta primers. This table comes from immunoSEQ multiplex PCR, and its TCRdb copy is limited to in-frame clones, with some not included. Here the sample spans 80,000 to 100,000 clones, 77% being singletons. The sample comprised PBMCs. The V call is TRBV6-1, the J call TRBJ1-4; the D gene is possibly TRBD1 (5 bases). The clonotype was recovered from a man aged 50 or older in good health and CMV-seropositive. The CDR3 reads CASSERRGSGTNEKLFF. CDR3 nucleotide sequence: TGTGCCAGCAGTGAAAGACGGGGGTCGGGGACTAATGAAAAACTGTTTTTT.